Detailed here is one T cell receptor beta chain. The record originates from a study of cytomegalovirus exposure and HLA in healthy donors. V was clipped by 3 bases and J by 1 base; unmatched bases: 4. The germline gives CDR1 LGHNT, CDR2 FRNRAP. The length of the CDR3 is 17 residues. The PCR had 60 Vbeta and 13 Jbeta primers. Sequencing used immunoSEQ multiplex PCR; TCRdb keeps in-frame clones, though not all of them. The table shows about 160,000 clones, with roughly four fifths occurring only once. The specimen was PBMCs. This chain uses TRBV12-5 with TRBJ2-2; TRBD2 matches at 11 bases. The clonotype was recovered from a young man in good health and CMV-seronegative. The CDR3 DNA reads TGTGCTAGTGGTTTCGCCGGGACTAGCGGGAACACCGGGGAGCTGTTTTTT. Protein: CASGFAGTSGNTGELFF.